The 21 T cell receptor beta chains below were found in one sample sequenced in a study of beta chain features in type 1 diabetes. Investigators reverse transcribed all isolated RNA, so they sequenced expressed TCRB transcripts. Sequencing used immunoSEQ multiplex PCR; TCRdb keeps in-frame clones, though not all of them. The table lists some 370,000 clones, 8.5% to 10% of them singletons, with over 0.45% in the top ten. Their target antigens are unknown. Regarding the study as a whole: TCRB CDR3 length was moderately but significantly reduced in all four CD4+ subsets of Type 1 diabetes patients.

Sequenced input: central memory CD4+ T cells from blood. The receptors originated from a man aged 30 to 45 with type 1 diabetes.

This clone has a handful of counts. The J gene is TRBJ2-3, the V gene TRBV7-9, with D maybe TRBD1 (5 bases). The V and J ends lost 5 bases and 1 base respectively, with 10 bases between them. From germline, CDR1 is SEHNR and CDR2 FQNEAQ (reference sequence). The CDR3 extends over 14 amino acids. The CDR3 DNA is TGTGCCAGCAGCCCACAAGGGGGCACAGATACGCAGTATTTT. Encoded protein: CASSPQGGTDTQYF.

This clone was counted ten times or more. The chain has TRBV10-3 and TRBJ1-1, with D hard to call. CDR1 is ENHRY and CDR2 is SYGVKD in the germline V gene. The CDR3 has 10 residues. Trimming took off 2 bases at V and 7 bases at J, with 2 bases between the two ends. The CDR3 sequence: CAISEIEAFF. CDR3 sequence (DNA): TGTGCCATCAGTGAGATTGAAGCTTTCTTT.

This clone was recorded a few times. Compared with germline, one end of the junction differs, possibly owing to a read error. The rearrangement uses TRBV7-7 and TRBJ2-2; no firm D call. The CDR3 loop spans 16 amino acids. CDR1 and CDR2 (germline): SSHAT, FNYEAQ (reference sequence). CDR3 residues: CASSPAGASNTGELFF. CDR3 coding DNA: TGTGCTAGCAGCCCCGCAGGAGCGTCGAACACCGGGGAGCTGTTTTTT.

V is TRBV7-2 and J is TRBJ2-2; D assignment may be TRBD1 or TRBD2 (5 bases each). Germline lookup yields CDR1 SGHTA and CDR2 FQGNSA. The V end lost 0 bases, the J end lost 7 bases, and 18 bases lay between the germline ends. The CDR3 extends over 17 amino acids. CDR3 loop: CASSLAFTGTDVGELFF. Here the CDR3 DNA reads TGTGCCAGCAGCTTAGCCTTTACGGGGACCGACGTCGGGGAGCTGTTTTTT. Filled out from reference TRBV7-2 and TRBJ2-2, the complete variable domain reads GAGVSQSPSNKVTEKGKDVELRCDPISGHTALYWYRQSLGQGLEFLIYFQGNSAPDKSGLPSDRFSAERTGGSVSTLTIQRTQQEDSAVYLCASSLAFTGTDVGELFFGEGSRLTVL.

In its sample, this clone was seen many times. The J gene is TRBJ2-6, the V gene TRBV19, with a weak D call TRBD1 (6 bases). Between the trimmed V and J ends, which lost 6 bases and 3 bases, there was a span of 18 bases. The CDR3 has 17 residues. Germline assignment: CDR1 LNHDA and CDR2 SQIVND (reference sequence). The CDR3 here is CASRTGQTYFGANVLTF. DNA of the CDR3: TGTGCCAGTAGGACCGGACAGACGTATTTTGGGGCCAACGTCCTGACTTTC.

At least ten counts were recorded for this clone. This sequence joins TRBV29-1 and TRBJ1-3; 10 nucleotides agree with TRBD1. This CDR3 spans 17 amino acids. The trim removed 6 bases at V and 0 bases at J, leaving 11 bases unmatched. Germline V gene lookup returns CDR1 SQVTM and CDR2 ANQGSEA. CDR3 sequence: CSVVPGQGIYSGNTIYF. The CDR3 coding sequence is TGCAGCGTAGTCCCGGGACAGGGGATTTACTCTGGAAACACCATATATTTT.

The rearrangement joins TRBV18 to TRBJ2-1, with a weak D call TRBD2 (8 bases). The CDR3 contains 14 residues. The V and J ends lost 5 bases and 9 bases respectively, with 17 bases between them. Germline V gene lookup returns CDR1 KGHSH and CDR2 LQKENI. The CDR3 region is CASSVRDSGGEQFF. CDR3 sequence (DNA): TGTGCCAGCTCAGTCCGGGACAGCGGGGGTGAGCAGTTCTTC.

This clone was seen only a few times. This chain connects TRBV5-1 to TRBJ1-2, with 8 positions matching TRBD1. The J segment lost 3 bases and the V segment lost 4 bases, leaving 8 bases of the junction unmatched. The CDR3 consists of 15 residues. Germline values: CDR1 SGHRS, CDR2 YFSETQ. The CDR3 region is CASSHQGADDYGYTF. In nucleotides, the CDR3 is TGCGCCAGCAGCCATCAGGGGGCGGATGACTATGGCTACACCTTC.

The genes are TRBV19 and TRBJ2-1, with unresolved D. There are 14 residues in the CDR3. Trimming took 0 bases from V and 3 from J, leaving 6 bases between them. Germline CDR1 is LNHDA and CDR2 is SQIVND (reference sequence). CDR3 DNA: TGTGCCAGTAGTATAGAGGCACTCTACAATGAGCAGTTCTTC. Residues: CASSIEALYNEQFF.

This clone appeared a few times. The chain uses TRBV7-9 and TRBJ2-2, with D possibly called TRBD1 or TRBD2 (6 bases each). CDR3 length: 15 amino acids. The germline gives CDR1 SEHNR, CDR2 FQNEAQ (reference sequence). Trimming cost V 5 bases and J 3 bases, with 13 bases left between them. For the CDR3, the DNA is TGTGCCAGCAGCCCTTTGGGGGGCCACACCGGGGAGCTGTTTTTT. As protein: CASSPLGGHTGELFF.

This rearrangement joins TRBV6-1 to TRBJ1-5; D not certain. The ends were cut back, 8 bases at V and 0 bases at J, with 14 bases in the middle. This CDR3 has 15 amino acids. Germline V gene data show CDR1 as MNHNS and CDR2 as SASEGT. CDR3 protein: CASVGSGYSNQPQHF. Written as DNA, the CDR3 is TGTGCCAGCGTAGGAAGCGGGTATAGCAATCAGCCCCAGCATTTT.

The chain is built from TRBV19 and TRBJ1-1, with 7 bases fitting TRBD1. Germline assignment: CDR1 LNHDA and CDR2 SQIVND (reference sequence). This CDR3 contains 14 residues. V was pared by 3 bases and J by 3 bases, with 4 bases of the junction left unmatched. CDR3 in amino acids: CASSINQGDTEAFF. In nucleotides, the CDR3 is TGTGCCAGTAGTATCAATCAGGGGGACACTGAAGCTTTCTTT.

This clone was observed a few times. The genes are TRBV19 and TRBJ2-1, with TRBD2 matching 12 bases. The CDR3 contains 15 residues. Trimming at V came to 9 bases and at J to 9 bases, leaving 12 bases not matched to a gene. The germline gives CDR1 LNHDA, CDR2 SQIVND (reference sequence). CDR3 sequence (DNA): TGTGCCAGCGATAGTAGGACTAGCGGGAAGGTTGAGCAGTTCTTC. It encodes CASDSRTSGKVEQFF.

In this sample, this clone turned up a few times. The chain has TRBV12-5 and TRBJ2-3; the D is unclear. CDR1 is LGHNT and CDR2 is FRNRAP in the germline V gene. The CDR3 loop spans 13 amino acids. The V gene lost 4 bases and the J gene lost 1 base, with 6 bases spanning the gap. The CDR3 bases are TGTGCTAGTGGTTCATCAGGCACAGATACGCAGTATTTT. Its translation is CASGSSGTDTQYF.

The V gene is TRBV27, the J gene TRBJ1-2, with a possible D match to TRBD1 (6 bases). Trimming stripped 0 bases from V and 5 bases from J, with 19 bases between. The length of the CDR3 is 17 residues. The germline V gene has CDR1 MNHEY and CDR2 SMNVEV (reference sequence). The CDR3 loop reads CASSLSKQGAKGYGYTF. CDR3 DNA sequence: TGTGCCAGCAGTTTATCGAAACAGGGTGCCAAGGGGTATGGCTACACCTTC.

This clone was counted between two and nine times. The chain combines TRBV12-5 with TRBJ2-1; TRBD1 matches 10 bases. Trimming cost V 3 bases and J 6 bases; bases outside gene matches: 5. The CDR3 is 15 residues long. Germline V gives CDR1 LGHNT, CDR2 FRNRAP. CDR3 coding DNA: TGTGCTAGTGGTTTCGGGACAGGGGATAGCAATGAGCAGTTCTTC. It specifies CASGFGTGDSNEQFF.

The V and J genes are TRBV5-4 and TRBJ2-3; D might be TRBD1 (6 bases). V was pared by 3 bases and J by 6 bases, with 8 bases between. CDR3 length: 12 amino acids. From germline, CDR1 is SGHNT and CDR2 YYREEE (reference sequence). In nucleotides, the CDR3 is TGTGCCAGCAGCTACGACAGGGATACGCAGTATTTT. This translates into CASSYDRDTQYF.

This clone was recorded a few times. This same CDR3 is encoded by further DNA sequences in the sample. The chain links TRBV28 to TRBJ2-3; D unresolved. Deletions cut 5 bases from V and 5 bases from J, with 8 bases between. Germline assignment: CDR1 MDHEN and CDR2 SYDVKM. The CDR3 has 12 amino acids. The chain's CDR3 is CASSPPGDTQYF. The CDR3 nucleotides are TGTGCCAGCAGTCCCCCCGGAGATACGCAGTATTTT.

This clone was counted between two and nine times. V gene TRBV2 combines with J gene TRBJ1-4; TRBD1 is a possible D gene (5 bases). Germline assignment: CDR1 SNHLY and CDR2 FYNNEI. The length of the CDR3 is 14 residues. V lost 5 bases, J lost 8 bases, and 15 bases lay in between. CDR3: CASSQTRVGEKLFF. The CDR3 DNA reads as TGTGCCAGCAGTCAAACCAGGGTGGGAGAAAAACTGTTTTTT.

This clone has only a few counts. The V gene is TRBV30, the J gene TRBJ2-7; D uncertain. V shed 6 bases and J shed 0 bases, with 12 bases lying between them. CDR1 is GTSNPN, CDR2 SVGIG, per germline (reference sequence). The CDR3 is made up of 13 amino acids. The CDR3 DNA follows: TGTGCCTGCTTTCTAGGCGCCTCCTACGAGCAGTACTTC. Residues: CACFLGASYEQYF.

This clone was seen many times. The rearrangement uses TRBV18 and TRBJ2-2; TRBD2 is a possible D gene (5 bases). The germline V and J ends were trimmed by 3 bases and 7 bases, with 12 bases remaining between them. The CDR3 runs to 14 residues. Germline CDR1 reads KGHSH; CDR2 reads LQKENI. CDR3 amino acids: CASSPGSGDGELFF. CDR3 coding DNA: TGTGCCAGCTCACCGGGATCCGGGGACGGGGAGCTGTTTTTT.